The 6 T cell receptor beta chains below were found in one sample sequenced in a study of T cells in Graves' hyperthyroidism and ophthalmopathy. What was amplified from RNA transcripts were TCR beta CDR3 regions. TCR CDR3 regions were first amplified by RT-PCR with HTBI primers. MiXCR was run by TCRdb on the multiplex PCR reads, yielding one entry per CDR3 protein. Here the sample spans about 420,000 distinct CDR3 sequences, approximately 13% being singletons. Specimen: blood. The receptors shown here come from a woman under 30 with Graves' hyperthyroidism.

In its sample, this clonotype was seen many times. J is TRBJ1-1 and V is TRBV30; no clear D. V was cut by 0 bases and J by 5 bases, with 7 bases left in between. Germline CDR1 reads GTSNPN; CDR2 reads SVGIG (reference sequence). The CDR3 sequence is 12 residues long. In DNA, the CDR3 is TGTGCCTGGAGTGTACGGGTAACTGAAGCTTTCTTT. Amino acids: CAWSVRVTEAFF. Drawing the rest from reference TRBV30 and TRBJ1-1, the complete variable domain is SQTIHQWPATLVQPVGSPLSLECTVEGTSNPNLYWYRQAAGRGLQLLFYSVGIGQISSEVPQNLSASRPQDRQFILSSKKLLLSDSGFYLCAWSVRVTEAFFGQGTRLTVV.

The chain couples TRBV6-1 to TRBJ2-7; TRBD2 aligns across 7 bases. Losses at the gene ends were 5 bases for V and 3 bases for J; bases not matched to a gene: 10. The V gene's germline CDR1 is MNHNS and CDR2 SASEGT. The length of the CDR3 is 15 residues. The CDR3 DNA reads TGTGCCAGCAGTCTGGGCGGGGAGGGAGGCTACGAGCAGTACTTC. As protein: CASSLGGEGGYEQYF.

The sample holds many counts of this clonotype. The limits of the CDR3 on the DNA are not certain, so only TCRdb's listed CDR3 is given. This sequence joins TRBV27 and TRBJ2-7. The CDR3 is 14 residues long, ends included. Germline CDR1 and CDR2: MNHEY and SMNVEV (reference sequence). CDR3 in amino acids: CASSSSTGPYEQYF.

This clonotype was seen repeatedly, ten times or more. The chain is built from TRBV27 and TRBJ2-1, with TRBD2 matching 12 bases. This CDR3 has 15 residues. CDR1 is MNHEY, CDR2 SMNVEV, per germline (reference sequence). Trimming cost V 10 bases and J 8 bases; bases outside gene matches: 12. In DNA form, the CDR3 reads TGTGCCACGGGGGGTTCTAGCGGGAGGGTCTATGAGCAGTTCTTC. Translated: CATGGSSGRVYEQFF.

The J gene is TRBJ2-2, the V gene TRBV9; D is perhaps TRBD1 (5 bases). Trimming left V 0 bases short and J 6 bases short, with 9 bases between. This CDR3 region has 14 residues. Germline values: CDR1 SGDLS, CDR2 YYNGEE. The CDR3: CASSVVKGAGELFF. In DNA form, the CDR3 reads TGTGCCAGCAGCGTAGTAAAAGGGGCCGGGGAGCTGTTTTTT.

This clonotype was seen ten or more times. V is TRBV20-1 and J is TRBJ2-1, with 8 nucleotides matching TRBD2. Germline-derived CDR1 and CDR2 are DFQATT and SNEGSKA (reference sequence). The CDR3 is 15 amino acids. The junction had 5 bases not matched to a gene; V was cut back by 3 bases and J by 1 base. The CDR3: CSASLAGRSYNEQFF. CDR3 in DNA: TGCAGTGCTAGTTTAGCGGGGAGATCCTACAATGAGCAGTTCTTC.